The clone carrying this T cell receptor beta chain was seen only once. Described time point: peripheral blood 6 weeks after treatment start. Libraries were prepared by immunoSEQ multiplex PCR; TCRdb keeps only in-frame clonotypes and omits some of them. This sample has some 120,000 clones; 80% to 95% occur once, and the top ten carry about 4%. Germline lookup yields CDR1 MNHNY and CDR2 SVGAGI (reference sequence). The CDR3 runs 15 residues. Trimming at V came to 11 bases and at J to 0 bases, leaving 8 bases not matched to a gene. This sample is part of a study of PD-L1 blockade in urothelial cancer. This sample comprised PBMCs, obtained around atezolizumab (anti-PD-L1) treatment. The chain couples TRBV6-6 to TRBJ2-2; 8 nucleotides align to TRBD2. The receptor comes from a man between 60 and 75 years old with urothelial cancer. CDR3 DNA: TGTGCCTCAATCGGGGGGGCGACGAACACCGGGGAGCTGTTTTTT. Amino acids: CASIGGATNTGELFF.